This paragraph reports one T cell receptor (beta chain). Its antigen is unidentified. CDR1 is SNHLY, CDR2 FYNNEI, per germline. The junction had 9 bases not matched to a gene; V was cut back by 3 bases and J by 5 bases. CDR3 length equals 16 residues. This entry comes from a study of T cells in Graves' hyperthyroidism and ophthalmopathy. Regarding the study as a whole: Most clonotypes expanded in the thyroid (above 0.001) were also present in blood.

Researchers amplified the TCR beta CDR3 regions from RNA transcripts. HTBI primers were employed in a first-round RT-PCR of the TCR CDR3. In TCRdb, the multiplex PCR reads were re-called with MiXCR into one record per CDR3 protein. This table has over 700,000 distinct CDR3 sequences, around 40% appearing once. Each diagnosis drew on symptoms, thyroxine, TRAb, thyroid ultrasound and orbital computed tomography findings. The clonotype originates from a woman between 35 and 50 years old with Graves' hyperthyroidism. The chain has TRBV2 and TRBJ2-7; 11 bases agree with TRBD2. The sequenced sample consisted of blood. CDR3 region: CASSDLASGRYHEQYF. The CDR3 nucleotides are TGTGCCAGCAGTGATTTGGCTAGCGGGAGGTACCACGAGCAGTACTTC.